The clone carrying this TCR beta chain was detected many times. Its target is unknown. The record originates from a study of CD8 T cells in ankylosing spondylitis. Findings and caveats of the study: Blood from ankylosing spondylitis patients appeared to carry a characteristic roughly eight-variant TCR beta motif.

Each TCR beta library was made by quantitative 5'-RACE that incorporated molecular barcodes. TCRdb processed the 5' RACE reads anew with MiXCR; each CDR3 protein has one entry. This sample has 650,000 to 800,000 distinct CDR3 sequences, with roughly 20% found just once. Germline CDR1 and CDR2: SGHDT and YYEEEE. The CDR3 runs 12 residues. V was cut by 3 bases and J by 10 bases, with 11 bases left in between. The specimen was blood, either unsorted or a sorted T cell fraction (not recorded which). The clonotype comes from a male donor with ankylosing spondylitis. The V call is TRBV5-6, the J call TRBJ2-1, with unresolved D. This chain's CDR3 is CASSSLKGEQFF. The DNA for the CDR3 is TGTGCCAGCAGCTCCCTCAAAGGGGAGCAGTTCTTC.